Here is one T cell receptor (beta chain) with its context. The CDR3 spans 12 residues. V shed 7 bases and J shed 4 bases, with 10 bases lying between them. Germline CDR1 reads LNHDA; CDR2 reads SQIVND (reference sequence). These data originate in a study of shared T cell receptors in the human thymus. The table came from immunoSEQ multiplex PCR; TCRdb's copy has only in-frame clones and leaves some out. The data contain around 730,000 clones, roughly 88% of them singletons. These data were also reused for a study on human thymus T cells.

Sequenced input: thymocytes. The V gene is TRBV19, the J gene TRBJ1-2, with unresolved D. The TCR sequence derives from a girl less than two years old with a congenital heart defect. The CDR3 bases are TGTGCCAGTAAGGTGACACCCTATGGCTACACCTTC. Its protein product is CASKVTPYGYTF. The full variable domain, its missing parts supplied by reference TRBV19 and TRBJ1-2, is DGGITQSPKYLFRKEGQNVTLSCEQNLNHDAMYWYRQDPGQGLRLIYYSQIVNDFQKGDIAEGYSVSREKKESFPLTVTSAQKNPTAFYLCASKVTPYGYTFGSGTRLTVV.